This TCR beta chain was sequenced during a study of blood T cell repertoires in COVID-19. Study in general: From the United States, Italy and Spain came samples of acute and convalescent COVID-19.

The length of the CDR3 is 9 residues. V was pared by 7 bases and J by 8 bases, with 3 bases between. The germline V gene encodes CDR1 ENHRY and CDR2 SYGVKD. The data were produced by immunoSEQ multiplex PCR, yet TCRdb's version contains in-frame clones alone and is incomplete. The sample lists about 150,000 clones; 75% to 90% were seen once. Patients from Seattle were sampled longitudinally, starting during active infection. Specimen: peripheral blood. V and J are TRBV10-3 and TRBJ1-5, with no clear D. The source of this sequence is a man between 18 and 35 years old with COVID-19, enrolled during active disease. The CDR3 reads CAIIKPQHF. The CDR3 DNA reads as TGTGCCATCATCAAGCCCCAGCATTTT.